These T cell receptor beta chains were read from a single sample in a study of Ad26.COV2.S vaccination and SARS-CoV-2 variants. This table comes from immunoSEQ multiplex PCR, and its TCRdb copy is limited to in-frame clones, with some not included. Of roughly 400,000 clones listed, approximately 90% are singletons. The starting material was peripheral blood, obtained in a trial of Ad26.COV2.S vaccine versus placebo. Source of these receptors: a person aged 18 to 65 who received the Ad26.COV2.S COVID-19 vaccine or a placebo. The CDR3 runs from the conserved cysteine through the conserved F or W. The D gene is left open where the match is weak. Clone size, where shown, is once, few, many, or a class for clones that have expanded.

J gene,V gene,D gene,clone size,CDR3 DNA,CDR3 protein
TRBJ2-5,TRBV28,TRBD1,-,TGTGCCAGCAGTCTTCCTGGGACAGGGGGAAGTGTGACCCAGTACTTC,CASSLPGTGGSVTQYF
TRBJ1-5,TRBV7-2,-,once,TGTGCCAGCAGCTTAGTATCGGCAGGGGAAGGCAATCAGCCCCAGCATTTT,CASSLVSAGEGNQPQHF
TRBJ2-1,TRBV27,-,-,TGTGCCAGCAGGATTAACGGGGGTTACAATGAGCAGTTCTTC,CASRINGGYNEQFF
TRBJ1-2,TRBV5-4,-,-,TGTGCCAGCAGCTTTCAGGGTGGGAACTATGGCTACACCTTC,CASSFQGGNYGYTF
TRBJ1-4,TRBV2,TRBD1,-,TGTGCCAGCAGAAACCCCGGTACAGGGGGCCGTGAAAAACTGTTTTTT,CASRNPGTGGREKLFF
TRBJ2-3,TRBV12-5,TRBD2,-,TGTGCTAGTGGTTTGGCATCGACCTCCGGGGGGGCCGCAGATACGCAGTATTTT,CASGLASTSGGAADTQYF
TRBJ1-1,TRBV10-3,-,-,TGTGCCATCAGTGACCCAGGGTCGGGCACTGAAGCTTTCTTT,CAISDPGSGTEAFF
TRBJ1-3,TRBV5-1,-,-,TGCGCCAGCAGCTCGCTTGGGGGATACTCTGGAAACACCATATATTTT,CASSSLGGYSGNTIYF
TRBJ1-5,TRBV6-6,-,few,TGTGCCAGCACCTCCGGAAGTCAGCCCCAGCATTTT,CASTSGSQPQHF
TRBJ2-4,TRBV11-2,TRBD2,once,TGTGCCAGCAGCATGGGGACTAGCGGGGGGGAAAACATTCAGTACTTC,CASSMGTSGGENIQYF
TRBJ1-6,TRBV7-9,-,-,TGTGCCAGCAGCTTAGTGCCGGGGGGTTCACCCCTCCACTTT,CASSLVPGGSPLHF
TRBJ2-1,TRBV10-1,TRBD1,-,TGCGCCAGCTCCGGACAGGGTGTACCTAATGAGCAGTTCTTC,CASSGQGVPNEQFF
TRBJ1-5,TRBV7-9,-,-,TGTGCCAGCAGCCGGGACCTTTATAGCAATCAGCCCCAGCATTTT,CASSRDLYSNQPQHF
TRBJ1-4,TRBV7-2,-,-,TGTGCCAGCAGCTTAGCTGCTCGGGGGCGAGGCGAAAAACTGTTTTTT,CASSLAARGRGEKLFF
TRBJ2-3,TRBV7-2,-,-,TGTGCCAGCAGCCCTTGGGTACTAGCCACAGATACGCAGTATTTT,CASSPWVLATDTQYF
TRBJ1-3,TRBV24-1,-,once,TGTGCCACCAGTGATCCTATGGAGTTCTCTGGAAACACCATATATTTT,CATSDPMEFSGNTIYF
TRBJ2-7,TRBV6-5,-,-,TGTGCCAGCAGCCCGGGGTTCTTGAGCTCCTACGAGCAGTACTTC,CASSPGFLSSYEQYF
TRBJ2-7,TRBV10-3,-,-,TGTGCCACATCAGGAGCGGGGACATTTCTGGAGCAGTACTTC,CATSGAGTFLEQYF
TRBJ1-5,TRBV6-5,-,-,TGTGCCAGCAGTTACGGGGAAGGGGTTTTGCCCCAGCATTTT,CASSYGEGVLPQHF
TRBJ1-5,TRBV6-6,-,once,TGTGCCAGCAAAAAACGAGGGGGGGCCGATCAGCCCCAGCATTTT,CASKKRGGADQPQHF
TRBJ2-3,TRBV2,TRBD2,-,TGTGCCAGCAGTGAAGCCGGACTAGCGGGGGGCATCACAGATACGCAGTATTTT,CASSEAGLAGGITDTQYF
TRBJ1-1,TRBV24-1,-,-,TGTGCCACCACGGCAGGGATAAACACTGAAGCTTTCTTT,CATTAGINTEAFF
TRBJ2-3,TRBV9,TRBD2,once,TGTGCCAGCAGCGTAGTCCCTAGCGGGGGCACAGATACGCAGTATTTT,CASSVVPSGGTDTQYF
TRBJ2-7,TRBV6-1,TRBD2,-,TGTGCCAGCAGTGAAGACGCTAGCGGGGGCTACGAGCAGTACTTC,CASSEDASGGYEQYF
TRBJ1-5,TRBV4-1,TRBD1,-,TGCGCCAGCAGCCAAGACGAGGGGGCGGTCAATCAGCCCCAGCATTTT,CASSQDEGAVNQPQHF
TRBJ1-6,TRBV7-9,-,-,TGTGCCAGCAGCCTCCTGGAATGGTCCTATAATTCACCCCTCCACTTT,CASSLLEWSYNSPLHF
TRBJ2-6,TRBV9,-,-,TGTGCCAGCAGCGTAGCAGGGGCTGGGGCCAACGTCCTGACTTTC,CASSVAGAGANVLTF
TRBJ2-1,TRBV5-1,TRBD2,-,TGCGCCAGCAGCTTAGGGGAGGGGTGGGTCAATGAGCAGTTCTTC,CASSLGEGWVNEQFF
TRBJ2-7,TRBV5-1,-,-,TGCGCCAGCAGCTCCCAGATTAGTGCCACCTACGAGCAGTACTTC,CASSSQISATYEQYF
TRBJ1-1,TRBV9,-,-,TGTGCCAGCACAAAGACGGAGAACACTGAAGCTTTCTTT,CASTKTENTEAFF
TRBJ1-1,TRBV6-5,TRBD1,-,TGTGCCAGCATCGAGGACAGGGGAGGGTCTGAAGCTTTCTTT,CASIEDRGGSEAFF
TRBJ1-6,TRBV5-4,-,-,TGTGCCAGCAGCTTCAGGGCGGGGAACTCACCCCTCCACTTT,CASSFRAGNSPLHF
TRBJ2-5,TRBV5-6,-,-,TGTGCCAGCAACGAGCGAATGCTGTACCAAGAGACCCAGTACTTC,CASNERMLYQETQYF
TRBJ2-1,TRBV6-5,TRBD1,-,TGTGCCAGCAGTCCGGGACAGGGACGAAATGAGCAGTTCTTC,CASSPGQGRNEQFF
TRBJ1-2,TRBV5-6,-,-,TGTGCCAGCAGCTTGTACTTATTGGACAGTAGAGAAGCTAACTATGGCTACACCTTC,CASSLYLLDSREANYGYTF
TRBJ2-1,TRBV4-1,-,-,TGCGCCAGCAGACCCATAGCGAGCTCCTACAATGAGCAGTTCTTC,CASRPIASSYNEQFF
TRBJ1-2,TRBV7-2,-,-,TGTGCCAGCAGAGATCCGTATAACTATGGCTACACCTTC,CASRDPYNYGYTF
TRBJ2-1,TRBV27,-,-,TGTGCCAGCAGTCCCAACCCCGGAGGAAACAATGAGCAGTTCTTC,CASSPNPGGNNEQFF
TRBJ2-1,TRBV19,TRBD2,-,TGTGCCAGTAGTATAGACCCACCCCTCGCGGGGGGACGCAATGAGCAGTTCTTC,CASSIDPPLAGGRNEQFF
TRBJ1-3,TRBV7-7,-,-,TGTGCTAGCAGCTTAGACCGTAACTCTGGAAACACCATATATTTT,CASSLDRNSGNTIYF
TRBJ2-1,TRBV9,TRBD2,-,TGTGCCAGCAGCAAGACTAGCGGGGGGGCTTTTGAGCAGTTCTTC,CASSKTSGGAFEQFF
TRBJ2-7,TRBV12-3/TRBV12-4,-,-,TGTGCCAGCAGCGTGGCAGCGCCCTACGAGCAGTACTTC,CASSVAAPYEQYF
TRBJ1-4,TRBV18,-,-,TGTGCCAGCTCACCAAATTCACTGGTTAACAGGCAGAATGAAAAACTGTTTTTT,CASSPNSLVNRQNEKLFF
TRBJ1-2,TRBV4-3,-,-,TGCGCCAGCAGCCAAGGTCAGGCCAACTATGGCTACACCTTC,CASSQGQANYGYTF
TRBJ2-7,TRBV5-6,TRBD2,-,TGTGCCAGCAGCCACGGACTAGCGCTGAGCTCCTACGAGCAGTACTTC,CASSHGLALSSYEQYF
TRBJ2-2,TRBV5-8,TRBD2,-,TGTGCCAGCAGCTTGGCCCCGATAGCGGGGGGGATCACCGGGGAGCTGTTTTTT,CASSLAPIAGGITGELFF